A single sample gave rise to the 4 T cell receptor beta chains below, sequenced in a study of T cells after yellow fever vaccination. TCRdb used MiXCR to reprocess the 5' RACE reads, holding one entry per CDR3 protein. The sample has 500,000 to 650,000 distinct CDR3 sequences, approximately 12% seen once; the top ten hold 11% to 15%. The source material was PBMCs, sampled on the day of the yellow fever booster vaccination. These receptors were taken from a man aged 30 to 39 who received the YFV17D yellow fever vaccine.

This clonotype was detected a few times. The genes are TRBV7-9 and TRBJ2-7, with TRBD2 matching 8 bases. CDR3 length equals 16 residues. The V and J ends lost 1 base and 5 bases, in that order; junction bases with no gene match: 10. Germline V CDR1 and CDR2: SEHNR, FQNEAQ (reference sequence). The CDR3 nucleotides read TGTGCCAGCAGCTTAGGACGATGGGGACTAGTGGACGAGCAGTACTTC. It encodes CASSLGRWGLVDEQYF.

This clonotype was counted only a few times. The CDR3 nucleotides are TGCAGTGCTAGATTTCTTGGTCTTGGGGAGACCCAGTACTTC. Its protein product is CSARFLGLGETQYF. The chain combines TRBV20-1 with TRBJ2-5; D call uncertain. Between the trimmed V and J ends, which lost 2 bases and 5 bases, there was a span of 15 bases. The CDR3 extends over 14 amino acids. Germline values: CDR1 DFQATT, CDR2 SNEGSKA (reference sequence).

The chain recombines TRBV11-2 with TRBJ2-1; either TRBD1 or TRBD2 may supply D (6 bases each). Germline loops: CDR1 SGHAT, CDR2 FQNNGV. Trimming removed 1 base from V and 3 bases from J, with 16 bases in between. The CDR3 has 17 amino acids. The CDR3 loop reads CASSLVGGTTLYNEQFF. The CDR3 region has the DNA TGTGCCAGCAGCTTAGTGGGCGGGACAACACTCTACAATGAGCAGTTCTTC.

The chain is built from TRBV7-2 and TRBJ1-2, with 7 bases identical to TRBD1. The V gene end was trimmed by 5 bases and the J gene end by 3 bases; junction bases not matched to a gene: 9. The CDR3 extends over 15 amino acids. CDR1 is SGHTA and CDR2 is FQGNSA in the germline V gene. CDR3 sequence: CASSTLGQEDYGYTF. The CDR3 DNA reads TGTGCCAGCAGCACCCTCGGACAGGAGGACTATGGCTACACCTTC.